This T cell receptor beta chain came from a study of Siglec-9 on CD8 T cells in melanoma (dated by TCRdb to about 2019). Regarding the research as a whole: Siglec-9 expression on CD8+ T cells and the role of Siglec-9 in regulating T cells in the melanoma tumor microenvironment were investigated in the study.

Receptor libraries were prepared by the immunoSEQ multiplex PCR assay. Entries here come from immuneACCESS through TCRdb and include only in-frame sequences with V and J called. Some clones fail to appear in such tables; in the studies checked, an unresolved V gene covers under half of the shortfall, and the cause of the remainder is unknown. For this sample the table gives some 39,000 clones, of which about 80% were detected only once. The ten largest clones take up under 2% of the sample. Regarding this clone: The clone's antigen remains unknown. No quality values exist for individual bases; no much larger clone is one base distant.

In the germline V gene, CDR1 corresponds to SGHDN and CDR2 to FVKESK. Trimming at the junction amounts to 2 bases on V and 4 bases on J, and the germline ends lie 18 bases apart. The CDR3, cysteine through phenylalanine, is 17 amino acids long. The read is trimmed to its CDR3 DNA, 51 bases read in frame from base 1. Study-wide conclusions, independent of this receptor: According to the report, an effector memory CD8+ T-cell subset that seemed to build up inside melanoma tumors was both marked and regulated by Siglec-9.

Recombination joined TRBV14 with TRBJ1-3; the D gene cannot be named for sure. The origin of this receptor is a human donor in good health. The sample comprised Siglec-9- CD8+ T cells sorted from blood. The sample's cell subset or site label, in plain terms: CD8 T cells lacking Siglec-9. The CDR3 region: CASSQLRQGPGGNTIYF. The DNA sequence is TGTGCCAGCAGCCAACTACGACAAGGCCCGGGGGGAAACACCATATATTTT.